Listed below are T cell receptor beta chains from one sample, sequenced in a study of shared clonotypes between healthy human individuals. Sequencing used immunoSEQ multiplex PCR; TCRdb keeps in-frame clones, though not all of them. The sample holds hundreds of thousands of clones, nearly 97% seen once. The sequenced material came from naive CD8+ T cells sorted from blood. These receptors were taken from a woman aged 25 to 39 in good health. CDR3s include the opening cysteine and the closing phenylalanine or tryptophan. A D gene is named only where the DNA matches it firmly. Where a row states a size, it is once, few, many or the class of an expanded clone; other rows omit it.

v_gene	abundance	j_gene	d_gene	CDR3nt	CDR3aa
TRBV27	once	TRBJ2-7	TRBD1	TGTGCCAGCACCTTGACAGGGTCTACCTACGAGCAGTACTTC	CASTLTGSTYEQYF
TRBV6-5	-	TRBJ2-1	TRBD2	TGTGCCAGCAGGCCTAGCGGAGATTCCTACAATGAGCAGTTCTTC	CASRPSGDSYNEQFF
TRBV5-6	once	TRBJ1-2	-	TGTGCCAGCAGCCAATTGGACAGTAACTATGGCTACACCTTC	CASSQLDSNYGYTF
TRBV27	-	TRBJ2-7	TRBD2	TGTGCCAGCAGTTTTAGCGGGAGGGCAGGGGAGCAGTACTTC	CASSFSGRAGEQYF
TRBV6-5	-	TRBJ2-7	-	TGTGCCAGCAGTTACTCGATGCAGATGGACGAGCAGTACTTC	CASSYSMQMDEQYF
TRBV19	-	TRBJ1-2	-	TGTGCCAGTAATAACCTCGGACAGACCGAAGGCTACACCTTC	CASNNLGQTEGYTF
TRBV5-1	-	TRBJ1-5	-	TGCGCCAGCAGCTTAGGCGGGGGCAGGAATCAGCCCCAGCATTTT	CASSLGGGRNQPQHF
TRBV25-1	-	TRBJ2-7	TRBD2	TGTGCCAGCAGTGAATACCTAGCGGGAGCTTACGAGCAGTACTTC	CASSEYLAGAYEQYF
TRBV5-5	-	TRBJ2-5	-	TGTGCCAGCAGCCCGGGACGGGAAGAGACCCAGTACTTC	CASSPGREETQYF
TRBV4-2	-	TRBJ2-7	TRBD2	TGTGCCAGCAGCCAAGCTAGCGGGACACCAGAGCAGTACTTC	CASSQASGTPEQYF
TRBV7-9	-	TRBJ2-3	-	TGTGCCAGCAGCTCCGACTTGGGTCCGCGCACAGATACGCAGTATTTT	CASSSDLGPRTDTQYF
TRBV19	-	TRBJ1-4	-	TGTGCCAGTAGTAAGGCCCAAGAGGGACTCGAGGAAAAACTGTTTTTT	CASSKAQEGLEEKLFF
TRBV27	-	TRBJ2-7	-	TGTGCCACCAGGGGTGCCTACGAGCAGTACTTC	CATRGAYEQYF
TRBV4-2	-	TRBJ2-1	-	TGTGCCAGCAGCCAAGAGAGTTTTTACAATGAGCAGTTCTTC	CASSQESFYNEQFF
TRBV28	-	TRBJ1-1	-	TGTGCCAGCAGTTTACCCCTGGGGGGAACTGAAGCTTTCTTT	CASSLPLGGTEAFF
TRBV27	-	TRBJ1-3	-	TGTGCCAGCAGACCGGGACTCTCTGGAAACACCATATATTTT	CASRPGLSGNTIYF
TRBV30	-	TRBJ1-5	-	TGTGCCTGGAGCGAGTTCAATCAGCCCCAGCATTTT	CAWSEFNQPQHF
TRBV7-6	-	TRBJ2-7	TRBD2	TGTGCCAGCAGCTTCGGCGGGAGGTCCTACGAGCAGTACTTC	CASSFGGRSYEQYF
TRBV4-1	-	TRBJ1-5	-	TGCGCCAGCAGCCAAGTTCCCGATCAGCCCCAGCATTTT	CASSQVPDQPQHF
TRBV2	-	TRBJ2-3	-	TGTGCCAGCAGTGGGGGTGGTGAGGGGATCACAGATACGCAGTATTTT	CASSGGGEGITDTQYF
TRBV6-5	-	TRBJ1-1	-	TGTGCCAGCAGTTACTCGAACCCTTACGAAGCTTTCTTT	CASSYSNPYEAFF
TRBV30	-	TRBJ1-6	-	TGTGCCTGGAGCCAGGGTATGAGTAATTCACCCCTCCACTTT	CAWSQGMSNSPLHF
TRBV7-9	once	TRBJ2-1	-	TGTGCCAGCAGCCATTCGGGGGAGCAGTTCTTC	CASSHSGEQFF
TRBV5-4	-	TRBJ2-2	-	TGTGCCAGCAGCTTGAGGGGCGCCCCCGGGGAGCTGTTTTTT	CASSLRGAPGELFF
TRBV15	-	TRBJ2-1	TRBD2	TGTGCCACCAGCAGAGGGGAGGGCGGGAGGTACAATGAGCAGTTCTTC	CATSRGEGGRYNEQFF
TRBV19	-	TRBJ1-3	-	TGTGCCAGTATAGGTAGAGGGAGCTCTGGAAACACCATATATTTT	CASIGRGSSGNTIYF
TRBV2	-	TRBJ2-3	-	TGTGCCAGCAGTCTAGTGGGGGGTGGCACAGATACGCAGTATTTT	CASSLVGGGTDTQYF
TRBV19	-	TRBJ2-7	TRBD2	TGTGCCAGTAGTCTAGCGGGGAACTACGAGCAGTACTTC	CASSLAGNYEQYF
TRBV5-4	-	TRBJ2-1	TRBD2	TGTGCCAGCAGCTTGGCCGGAGGTAGCGGGAGGAATGAGCAGTTCTTC	CASSLAGGSGRNEQFF
TRBV28	-	TRBJ1-1	-	TGTGCCAGCATCCTAGCGGCTTCCCGTAACACTGAAGCTTTCTTT	CASILAASRNTEAFF
TRBV2	-	TRBJ2-7	TRBD2	TGTGCCAGCGGGGGGACTAGCGGGAGGGCCCTTGTCGAGCAGTACTTC	CASGGTSGRALVEQYF
TRBV4-2	-	TRBJ1-1	TRBD1	TGTGCCAGCAGCGAGACCAGAGGACAGGGCTCCCCTGAAGCTTTCTTT	CASSETRGQGSPEAFF